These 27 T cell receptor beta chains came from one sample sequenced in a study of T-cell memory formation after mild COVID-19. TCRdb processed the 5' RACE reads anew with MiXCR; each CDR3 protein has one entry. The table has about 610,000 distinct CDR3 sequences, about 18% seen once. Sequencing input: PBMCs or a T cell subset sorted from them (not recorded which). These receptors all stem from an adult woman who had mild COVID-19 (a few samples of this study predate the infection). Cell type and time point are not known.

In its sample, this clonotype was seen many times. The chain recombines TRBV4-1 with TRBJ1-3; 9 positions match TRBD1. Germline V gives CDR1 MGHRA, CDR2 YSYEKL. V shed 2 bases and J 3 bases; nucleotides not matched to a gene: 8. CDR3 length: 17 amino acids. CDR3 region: CASSQNPQGAGGNTIYF. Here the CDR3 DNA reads TGCGCCAGCAGCCAAAACCCACAGGGGGCTGGTGGAAACACCATATATTTT.

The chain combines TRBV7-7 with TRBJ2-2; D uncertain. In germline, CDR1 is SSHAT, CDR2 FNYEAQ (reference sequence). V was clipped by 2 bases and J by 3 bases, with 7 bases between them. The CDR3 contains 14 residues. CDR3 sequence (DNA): TGTGCCAGCAGCTTAAACAGCTACACCGGGGAGCTGTTTTTT. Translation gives CASSLNSYTGELFF.

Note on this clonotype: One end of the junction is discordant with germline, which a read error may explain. CDR3 coding DNA: TGTGCCAGCAGCCATGGGCAACGAGGAGTCCTAGATTTC. Residues: CASSHGQRGVLDF. The chain is built from TRBV3-1 and TRBJ2-1; D is unresolved. The CDR3 consists of 13 residues. Germline V gene data show CDR1 as LGHDT and CDR2 as YNNKEL (reference sequence).

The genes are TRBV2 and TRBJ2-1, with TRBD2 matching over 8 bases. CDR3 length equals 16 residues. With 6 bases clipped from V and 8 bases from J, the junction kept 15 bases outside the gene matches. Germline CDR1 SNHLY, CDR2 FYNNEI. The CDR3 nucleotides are TGTGCCAGCAGCCCCTTCAAGGCGGGAGGAGGGGATGAGCAGTTCTTC. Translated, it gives CASSPFKAGGGDEQFF.

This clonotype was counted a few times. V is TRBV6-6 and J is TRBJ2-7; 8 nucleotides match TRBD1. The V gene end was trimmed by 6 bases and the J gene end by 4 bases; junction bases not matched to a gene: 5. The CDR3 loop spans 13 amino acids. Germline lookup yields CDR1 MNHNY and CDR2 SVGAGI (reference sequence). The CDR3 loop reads CASSMDRAYEQYF. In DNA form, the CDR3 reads TGTGCCAGCAGCATGGACAGGGCTTACGAGCAGTACTTC.

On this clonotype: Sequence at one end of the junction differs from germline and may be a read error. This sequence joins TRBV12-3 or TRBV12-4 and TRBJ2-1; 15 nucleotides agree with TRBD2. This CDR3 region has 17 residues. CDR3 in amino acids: CASSGLAGGITYNEQLF. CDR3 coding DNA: TGTGCCAGCAGCGGACTAGCGGGGGGGATCACCTACAATGAGCAGTTATTC.

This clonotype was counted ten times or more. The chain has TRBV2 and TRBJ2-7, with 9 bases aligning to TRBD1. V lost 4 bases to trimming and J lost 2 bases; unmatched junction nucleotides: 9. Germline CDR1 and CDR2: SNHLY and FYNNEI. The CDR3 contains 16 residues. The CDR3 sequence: CASSGQGGQGTYEQYF. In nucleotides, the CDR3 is TGTGCCAGCAGTGGACAGGGCGGACAGGGGACCTACGAGCAGTACTTC.

The CDR3 bases are TGTGCCACCAGTGACGAGACTAGCGCAGACAAGCACTACAATGAGCAGTTCTTC. Its protein product is CATSDETSADKHYNEQFF. This chain links TRBV24-1 with TRBJ2-1, with 8 bases aligning to TRBD2. The V gene's germline CDR1 is KGHDR and CDR2 SFDVKD. J lost 3 bases, V lost 4 bases, and 13 bases had no gene match. The CDR3 contains 18 residues.

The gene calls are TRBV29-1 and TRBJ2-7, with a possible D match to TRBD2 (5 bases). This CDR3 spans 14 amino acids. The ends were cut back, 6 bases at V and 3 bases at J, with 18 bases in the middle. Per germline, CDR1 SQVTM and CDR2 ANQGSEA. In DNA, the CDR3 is TGCAGCGTGGTCGGAAGCGAGGGTCTCTACGAGCAGTACTTC. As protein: CSVVGSEGLYEQYF.

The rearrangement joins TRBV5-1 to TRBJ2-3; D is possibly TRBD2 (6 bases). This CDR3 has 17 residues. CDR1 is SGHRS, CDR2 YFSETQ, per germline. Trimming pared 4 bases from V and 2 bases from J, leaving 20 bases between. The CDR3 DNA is TGCGCCAGCAGCCTGTCCCGTGGGACTTCCCTCACAGATACGCAGTATTTT. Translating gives CASSLSRGTSLTDTQYF. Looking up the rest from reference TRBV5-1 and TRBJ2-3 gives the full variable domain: KAGVTQTPRYLIKTRGQQVTLSCSPISGHRSVSWYQQTPGQGLQFLFEYFSETQRNKGNFPGRFSGRQFSNSRSEMNVSTLELGDSALYLCASSLSRGTSLTDTQYFGPGTRLTVL.

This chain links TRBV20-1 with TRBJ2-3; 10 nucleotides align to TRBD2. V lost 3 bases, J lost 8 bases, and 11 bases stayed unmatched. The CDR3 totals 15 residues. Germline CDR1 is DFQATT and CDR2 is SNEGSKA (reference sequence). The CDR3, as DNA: TGCAGTGCTAGGAGTTTCCTAGCGGGAGTAGGTACGCAGTATTTT. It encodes CSARSFLAGVGTQYF.

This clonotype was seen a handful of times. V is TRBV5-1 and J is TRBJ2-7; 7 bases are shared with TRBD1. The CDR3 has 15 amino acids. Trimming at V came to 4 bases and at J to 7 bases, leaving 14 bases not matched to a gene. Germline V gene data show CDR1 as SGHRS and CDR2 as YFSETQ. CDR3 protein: CASSPDEQGFWEQYF. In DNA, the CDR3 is TGCGCCAGCAGCCCCGACGAACAGGGGTTTTGGGAGCAGTACTTC.

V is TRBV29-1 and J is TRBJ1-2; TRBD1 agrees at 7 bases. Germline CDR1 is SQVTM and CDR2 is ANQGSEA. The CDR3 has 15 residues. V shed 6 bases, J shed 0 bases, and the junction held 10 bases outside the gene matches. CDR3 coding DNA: TGCAGCGTGGACACCTGGGACAGAGCTAACTATGGCTACACCTTC. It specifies CSVDTWDRANYGYTF. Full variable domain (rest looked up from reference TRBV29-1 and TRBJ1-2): SAVISQKPSRDICQRGTSLTIQCQVDSQVTMMFWYRQQPGQSLTLIATANQGSEATYESGFVIDKFPISRPNLTFSTLTVSNMSPEDSSIYLCSVDTWDRANYGYTFGSGTRLTVV.

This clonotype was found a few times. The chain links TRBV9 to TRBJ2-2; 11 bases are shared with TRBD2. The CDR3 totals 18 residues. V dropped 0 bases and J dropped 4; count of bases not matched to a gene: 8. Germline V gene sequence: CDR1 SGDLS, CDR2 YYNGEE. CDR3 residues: CASSVDETSGILTGELFF. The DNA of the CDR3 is TGTGCCAGCAGCGTAGACGAGACTAGCGGGATCCTCACCGGGGAGCTGTTTTTT. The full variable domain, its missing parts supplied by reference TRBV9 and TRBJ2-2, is DSGVTQTPKHLITATGQRVTLRCSPRSGDLSVYWYQQSLDQGLQFLIQYYNGEERAKGNILERFSAQQFPDLHSELNLSSLELGDSALYFCASSVDETSGILTGELFFGEGSRLTVL.

The CDR3 DNA is TGTGCCAGCAGTGTGACTAGCGGGACGTACAATGAGCAGTTCTTC. Translated: CASSVTSGTYNEQFF. The rearrangement links TRBV6-1 to TRBJ2-1; the match to TRBD2 covers 11 bases. This CDR3 has 15 amino acids. V lost 4 bases to trimming and J lost 4 bases; unmatched junction nucleotides: 3. Germline loops: CDR1 MNHNS, CDR2 SASEGT.

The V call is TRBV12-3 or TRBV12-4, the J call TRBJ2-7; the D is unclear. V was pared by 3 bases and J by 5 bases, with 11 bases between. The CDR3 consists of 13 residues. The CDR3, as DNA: TGTGCCAGCAGTTTGGGCTCCCCCGACGAGCAGTACTTC. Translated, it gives CASSLGSPDEQYF.

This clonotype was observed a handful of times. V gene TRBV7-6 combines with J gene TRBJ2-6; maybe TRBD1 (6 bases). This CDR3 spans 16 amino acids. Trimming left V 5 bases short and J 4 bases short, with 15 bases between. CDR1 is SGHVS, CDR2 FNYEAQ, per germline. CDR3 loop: CASSPRRGSGANVLTF. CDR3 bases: TGTGCCAGCAGCCCGAGAAGGGGGTCAGGGGCCAACGTCCTGACTTTC.

The CDR3 is CASSITAYNEQFF. As DNA, the CDR3 is TGTGCCAGTAGTATAACAGCCTACAATGAGCAGTTCTTC. This chain links TRBV19 with TRBJ2-1, with D hard to call. The ends were cut back, 2 bases at V and 2 bases at J, with 4 bases in the middle. The germline V gene has CDR1 LNHDA and CDR2 SQIVND (reference sequence). The CDR3 loop spans 13 amino acids.

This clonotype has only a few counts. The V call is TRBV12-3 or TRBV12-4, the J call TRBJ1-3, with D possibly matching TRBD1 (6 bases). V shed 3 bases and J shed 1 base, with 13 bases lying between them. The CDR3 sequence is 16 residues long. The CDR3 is CASSFDTGLSGNTIYF. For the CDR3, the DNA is TGTGCCAGCAGTTTCGACACAGGGCTTTCTGGAAACACCATATATTTT.

This CDR3 is CASSRASGRFNEQFF. In DNA, the CDR3 is TGTGCCAGCAGTAGGGCTAGCGGGAGATTTAATGAGCAGTTCTTC. This rearrangement joins TRBV2 to TRBJ2-1, with 10 bases that match TRBD2. Germline trimming cut 5 bases from V and 7 bases from J; bases unmatched to any gene: 8. The CDR3 spans 15 residues. CDR1 SNHLY and CDR2 FYNNEI come from the germline V gene.

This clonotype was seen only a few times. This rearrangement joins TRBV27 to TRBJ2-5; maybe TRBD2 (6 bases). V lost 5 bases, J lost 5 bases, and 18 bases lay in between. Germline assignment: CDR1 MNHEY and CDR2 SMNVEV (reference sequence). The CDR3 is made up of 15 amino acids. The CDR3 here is CASSPRRGGQETQYF. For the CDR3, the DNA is TGTGCCAGCAGTCCCCGCCGAGGAGGGCAGGAGACCCAGTACTTC.

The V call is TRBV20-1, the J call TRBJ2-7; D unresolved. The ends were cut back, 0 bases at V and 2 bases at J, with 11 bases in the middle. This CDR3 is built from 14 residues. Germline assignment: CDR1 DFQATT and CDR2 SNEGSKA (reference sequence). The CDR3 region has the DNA TGCAGTGCTAGAGAGGCGGACGGCCCCTACGAGCAGTACTTC. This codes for CSAREADGPYEQYF.

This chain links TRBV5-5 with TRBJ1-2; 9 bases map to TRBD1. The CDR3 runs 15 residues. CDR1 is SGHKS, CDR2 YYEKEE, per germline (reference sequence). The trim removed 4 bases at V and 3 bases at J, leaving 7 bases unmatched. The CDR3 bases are TGTGCCAGCAGCCCGAACAGGGGGCGAGACTATGGCTACACCTTC. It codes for CASSPNRGRDYGYTF.

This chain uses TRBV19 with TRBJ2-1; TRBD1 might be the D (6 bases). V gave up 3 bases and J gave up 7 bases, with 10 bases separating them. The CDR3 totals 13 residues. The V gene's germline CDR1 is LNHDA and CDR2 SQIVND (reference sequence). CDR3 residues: CASSMMGANEQFF. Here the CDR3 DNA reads TGTGCCAGTAGTATGATGGGGGCGAATGAGCAGTTCTTC.

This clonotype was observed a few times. The chain's CDR3 is CATSDLDIGETQYF. As DNA, the CDR3 is TGTGCCACCAGTGACTTGGACATAGGGGAGACCCAGTACTTC. The chain recombines TRBV24-1 with TRBJ2-5, with D perhaps matching TRBD1 (5 bases). V lost 4 bases, J lost 5 bases, and 13 bases lay in between. The CDR3 contains 14 residues. In germline, CDR1 is KGHDR, CDR2 SFDVKD.

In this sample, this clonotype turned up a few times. The CDR3 sequence is CASSLMGQATEAFF. CDR3 DNA: TGTGCCAGCAGCTTAATGGGACAGGCCACTGAAGCTTTCTTT. This sequence joins TRBV7-3 and TRBJ1-1; the match to TRBD1 covers 8 bases. V dropped 1 base and J dropped 4; count of bases not matched to a gene: 2. This CDR3 contains 14 residues. Germline loops: CDR1 SGHTA, CDR2 FQGTGA.

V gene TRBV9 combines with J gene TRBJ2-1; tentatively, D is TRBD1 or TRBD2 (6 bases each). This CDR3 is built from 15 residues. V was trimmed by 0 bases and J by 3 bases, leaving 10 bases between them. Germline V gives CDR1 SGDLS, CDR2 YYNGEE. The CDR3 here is CASSVAGASYNEQFF. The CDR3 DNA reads TGTGCCAGCAGCGTAGCGGGGGCCAGCTACAATGAGCAGTTCTTC.